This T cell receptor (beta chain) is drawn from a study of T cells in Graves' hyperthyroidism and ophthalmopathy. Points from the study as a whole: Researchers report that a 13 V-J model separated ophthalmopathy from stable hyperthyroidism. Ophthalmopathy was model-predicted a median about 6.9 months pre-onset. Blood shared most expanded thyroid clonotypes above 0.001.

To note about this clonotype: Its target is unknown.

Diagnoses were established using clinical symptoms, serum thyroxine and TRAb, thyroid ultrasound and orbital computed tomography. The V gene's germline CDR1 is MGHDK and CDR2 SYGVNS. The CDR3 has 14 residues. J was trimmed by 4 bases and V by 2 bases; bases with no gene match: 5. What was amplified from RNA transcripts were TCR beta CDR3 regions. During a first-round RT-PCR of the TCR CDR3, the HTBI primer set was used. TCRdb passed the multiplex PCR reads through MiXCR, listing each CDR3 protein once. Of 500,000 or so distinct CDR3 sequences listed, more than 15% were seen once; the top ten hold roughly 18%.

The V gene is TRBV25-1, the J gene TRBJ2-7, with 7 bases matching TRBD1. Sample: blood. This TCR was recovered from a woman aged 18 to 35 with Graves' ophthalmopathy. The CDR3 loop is CASSEMGRGYEQYF. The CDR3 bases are TGTGCCAGCAGTGAAATGGGCAGGGGGTACGAGCAGTACTTC.